Listed below are T cell receptor beta chains from one sample, sequenced in a study of shared clonotypes between healthy human individuals. The repertoire was sequenced with immunoSEQ multiplex PCR; TCRdb's copy has only in-frame clones and lacks some. Of about 2.4 million clones in the sample, roughly 93% were seen once. The specimen was naive CD4+ T cells from PBMCs. The receptors shown here come from a man younger than 30 in good health. Some clones in this sample may be carry-over from other donors' samples. CDR3s include the opening cysteine and the closing phenylalanine or tryptophan. D genes are given only for firm matches. The size field is filled for only some rows; it gives once, few, many or a size class.

D gene	V gene	clone size	J gene	CDR3 DNA	CDR3 protein
NA	TRBV6-6	NA	TRBJ1-2	TGTGCCAGCAGTTACGACAGCAACTATGGCTACACCTTC	CASSYDSNYGYTF
TRBD1	TRBV6-5	few	TRBJ1-1	TGTGCTAGCGGCAGGGGGCGGAACACTGAAGCTTTCTTT	CASGRGRNTEAFF
NA	TRBV21-1	NA	TRBJ1-5	TGTGCCAGCACCCAAGGGGGGCAGGGGAATCAGCCCCAGCATTTT	CASTQGGQGNQPQHF
NA	TRBV7-9	NA	TRBJ1-5	TGTGCCAGCAGCTGGGACCGGGGGTTGGGGGAACAGCCCCAGCATTTT	CASSWDRGLGEQPQHF
NA	TRBV28	NA	TRBJ1-2	TGTGCCAGCAGCCTTACAGGGTATGGCTACACCTTC	CASSLTGYGYTF
NA	TRBV28	NA	TRBJ2-1	TGTGCCAGCGCTACTCGGGCCCCCTCCAATGAGCAGTTCTTC	CASATRAPSNEQFF
NA	TRBV6-1	NA	TRBJ2-3	TGTGCCAGCAGTCCGAATTCCCTTGGGGGTACGCAGTATTTT	CASSPNSLGGTQYF
NA	TRBV9	NA	TRBJ2-7	TGTGCCAGCAGCGTAGGAGGCGGGACAGCCTACGAGCAGTACTTC	CASSVGGGTAYEQYF
NA	TRBV7-2	NA	TRBJ2-7	TGTGCCAGCAGCTTGACTGACTCCTACGAGCAGTACTTC	CASSLTDSYEQYF
TRBD2	TRBV5-1	NA	TRBJ2-1	TGCGCCAGCAGCCCCGGGGCTAGCGGGAGGCATTCCTACAATGAGCAGTTCTTC	CASSPGASGRHSYNEQFF